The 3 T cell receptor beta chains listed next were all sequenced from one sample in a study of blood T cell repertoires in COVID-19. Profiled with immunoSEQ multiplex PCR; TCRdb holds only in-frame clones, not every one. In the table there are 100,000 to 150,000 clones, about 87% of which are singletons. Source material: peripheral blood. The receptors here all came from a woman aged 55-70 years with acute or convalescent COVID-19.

DNA for the CDR3: TGCGCCAGCAGCCACCCGGGACAGGGATCAGATACGCAGTATTTT. This gives the protein CASSHPGQGSDTQYF. The genes are TRBV4-1 and TRBJ2-3, with 9 bases lining up with TRBD1. The germline gives CDR1 MGHRA, CDR2 YSYEKL. J was trimmed by 4 bases and V by 3 bases; bases with no gene match: 5. The CDR3 has 15 amino acids.

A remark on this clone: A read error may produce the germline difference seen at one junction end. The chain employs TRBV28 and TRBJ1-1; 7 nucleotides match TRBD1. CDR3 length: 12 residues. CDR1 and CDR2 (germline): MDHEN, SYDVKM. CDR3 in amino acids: CASSQGVRGASF. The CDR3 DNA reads TGTGCCAGCAGCCAGGGGGTCAGAGGGGCCTCCTTT.

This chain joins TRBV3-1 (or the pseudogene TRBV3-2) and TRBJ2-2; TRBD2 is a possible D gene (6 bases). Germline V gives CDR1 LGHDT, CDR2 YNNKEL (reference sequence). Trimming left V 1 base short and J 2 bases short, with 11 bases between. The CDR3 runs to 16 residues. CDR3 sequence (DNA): TGTGCCAGCAGCCAAGGTGAAGCGGGTAACACCGGGGAGCTGTTTTTT. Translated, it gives CASSQGEAGNTGELFF.